The T cell receptor beta chain under discussion was sequenced for a study of blood T cell repertoires in COVID-19. Clones were read by immunoSEQ multiplex PCR, and TCRdb kept only the in-frame ones, dropping some. The sample records about 190,000 clones, around 78% being singletons. This CDR3 is built from 15 residues. CDR1 is SGDLS, CDR2 YYNGEE, per germline. J gave up 5 bases and V 4 bases, and 6 bases lay outside the gene matches. The rearrangement uses TRBV9 and TRBJ2-5, with 12 bases identical to TRBD2. This clonotype was obtained from a woman older than 75 with active or convalescent COVID-19. The sequencing input was peripheral blood. The CDR3 loop is CASSTSGGLGETQYF. The CDR3 nucleotides read TGTGCCAGCAGCACTAGCGGGGGGCTCGGGGAGACCCAGTACTTC.